A selection of T cell receptor beta chains follows, all from one sample in a study of shared clonotypes between healthy human individuals. The repertoire was sequenced with immunoSEQ multiplex PCR; TCRdb's copy has only in-frame clones and lacks some. Here the sample spans fewer than 850,000 clones, roughly 91% being singletons. Sequenced sample: memory CD8+ T cells from PBMCs. All receptors derive from a man between 18 and 29 years old in good health. Some clones in this sample may be carry-over from other donors' samples. Both conserved end residues are part of each CDR3. The D gene is left open where the match is weak. For some rows the clone size is stated as once, few or many, or as a class when expanded; others skip it.

cdr3_aa,cdr3_nt,j_call,v_call,d_call,clone_size
CASSEFARSSYNEQFF,TGTGCCAGCAGTGAGTTCGCGCGGAGCTCCTACAATGAGCAGTTCTTC,TRBJ2-1,TRBV2,NA,NA
CASSLQGGANYGYTF,TGTGCCAGCAGTTTACAGGGCGGAGCTAACTATGGCTACACCTTC,TRBJ1-2,TRBV27,NA,NA
CASSFRQGNYGYTF,TGTGCCAGCAGCTTCCGACAGGGGAACTATGGCTACACCTTC,TRBJ1-2,TRBV7-2,TRBD1,NA
CSARSGGAFF,TGCAGTGCTAGATCAGGGGGAGCTTTCTTT,TRBJ1-1,TRBV20-1,TRBD1,NA
CASRSDRGHEQYF,TGTGCCAGCAGATCGGACAGGGGTCACGAGCAGTACTTC,TRBJ2-7,TRBV6-5,TRBD1,NA
CASSFNSGRRPYEQYF,TGTGCCAGCAGTTTCAATAGCGGGAGGCGCCCCTACGAGCAGTACTTC,TRBJ2-7,TRBV27,TRBD2,NA
CASSQDSGGHRGWTYEQYF,TGCGCCAGCAGCCAAGATTCTGGCGGCCACAGGGGATGGACCTACGAGCAGTACTTC,TRBJ2-7,TRBV4-1,TRBD1,NA
CASSLRQLNTEAFF,TGTGCCAGCAGTTTACGTCAACTGAACACTGAAGCTTTCTTT,TRBJ1-1,TRBV27,NA,NA
CATSRGGDQPQHF,TGTGCCACCAGCAGAGGGGGGGATCAGCCCCAGCATTTT,TRBJ1-5,TRBV15,NA,few
CASSWRDRYNEQFF,TGTGCCAGCAGTTGGCGGGACCGATACAATGAGCAGTTCTTC,TRBJ2-1,TRBV6-5,NA,once
CASSKTGVPYEQYF,TGTGCCAGCAGTAAGACAGGGGTCCCCTACGAGCAGTACTTC,TRBJ2-7,TRBV27,TRBD1,once
CASSDPGLAEYEQYF,TGTGCCAGCAGTGACCCGGGACTAGCGGAATACGAGCAGTACTTC,TRBJ2-7,TRBV25-1,TRBD2,NA
CASSEMGIAFEQYF,TGTGCCAGCAGTGAAATGGGGATCGCGTTCGAGCAGTACTTC,TRBJ2-7,TRBV2,NA,few
CASSPGGPNTDTQYF,TGTGCCAGCAGCCCAGGGGGGCCGAACACAGATACGCAGTATTTT,TRBJ2-3,TRBV7-3,NA,NA
CASSRDRDTEAFF,TGTGCCAGCAGCCGGGACAGGGACACTGAAGCTTTCTTT,TRBJ1-1,TRBV7-9,TRBD1,NA
CASSLGRGGYEQYF,TGTGCCAGCAGCTTAGGTAGGGGTGGCTACGAGCAGTACTTC,TRBJ2-7,TRBV11-2,NA,NA
CASSLGGYSNQPQHF,TGTGCCAGCAGCTTAGGGGGTTATAGCAATCAGCCCCAGCATTTT,TRBJ1-5,TRBV7-2,NA,NA
CASSLGGIQYF,TGTGCCAGCAGCTTGGGCGGCATTCAGTACTTC,TRBJ2-4,TRBV5-6,NA,NA
CSAPDPNEQFF,TGCAGTGCTCCCGACCCCAATGAGCAGTTCTTC,TRBJ2-1,TRBV20-1,NA,NA
CASSVGDSNSYEQYF,TGTGCCAGCAGCGTAGGTGACAGCAACTCCTACGAGCAGTACTTC,TRBJ2-7,TRBV9,NA,NA
CASSSTPRQYF,TGTGCCAGCAGTTCGACCCCAAGGCAGTATTTT,TRBJ2-3,TRBV28,NA,NA
CASRNDRESTDTQYF,TGTGCCAGCAGAAACGACAGAGAAAGCACAGATACGCAGTATTTT,TRBJ2-3,TRBV27,NA,NA
CASSYPRRVYNEQFF,TGTGCCAGCAGTTACCCCCGGCGGGTTTACAATGAGCAGTTCTTC,TRBJ2-1,TRBV28,NA,NA
CASSLYVVGGETQYF,TGTGCCAGCAGCTTATACGTCGTCGGAGGCGAGACCCAGTACTTC,TRBJ2-5,TRBV7-8,NA,NA
CASSLLLRGLKNIQYF,TGTGCCAGCAGTTTATTGCTGAGGGGCCTCAAAAACATTCAGTACTTC,TRBJ2-4,TRBV28,NA,once
CASSVGQIQETQYF,TGTGCCAGCAGTGTCGGACAAATTCAGGAGACCCAGTACTTC,TRBJ2-5,TRBV6-1,NA,NA
CASSYGGPGGYTF,TGTGCCAGCAGTTACGGGGGGCCTGGAGGCTACACCTTC,TRBJ1-2,TRBV6-5,NA,NA
CASSRREGANVLTF,TGTGCCAGCAGCCGCCGGGAGGGTGCCAACGTCCTGACTTTC,TRBJ2-6,TRBV11-2,TRBD2,many
CASSLRRGGTGVLYEQYF,TGTGCCAGCAGCCTTAGGCGGGGGGGGACAGGGGTCTTATACGAGCAGTACTTC,TRBJ2-7,TRBV13,NA,NA
CASGAGLAGNLGSETQYF,TGTGCCAGCGGGGCGGGACTAGCGGGCAACTTGGGGTCGGAGACCCAGTACTTC,TRBJ2-5,TRBV28,TRBD2,NA
CASSERVQTYNEQFF,TGCGCCAGCAGTGAGAGGGTTCAGACCTACAATGAGCAGTTCTTC,TRBJ2-1,TRBV10-2,NA,NA
CASSLTGGSEQFF,TGCGCCAGCAGCTTGACGGGGGGAAGTGAGCAGTTCTTC,TRBJ2-1,TRBV5-1,TRBD2,NA
CASSYHTGELFF,TGTGCCAGCAGCTATCACACCGGGGAGCTGTTTTTT,TRBJ2-2,TRBV7-9,NA,NA
CASSLAAESNYGYTF,TGTGCCAGCAGCTTAGCGGCAGAGTCTAACTATGGCTACACCTTC,TRBJ1-2,TRBV7-8,NA,NA
CASSLYGRGVFVEQFF,TGTGCCAGCAGTTTATACGGCAGGGGAGTCTTCGTTGAGCAGTTCTTC,TRBJ2-1,TRBV27,NA,once
CASSLSPRAAPNEKLFF,TGTGCCAGCAGTTTATCTCCTCGGGCAGCACCTAATGAAAAACTGTTTTTT,TRBJ1-4,TRBV27,NA,once
CASSSYQPGPKGAIYEQYF,TGCGCCAGCAGCTCATACCAACCGGGACCCAAGGGGGCTATCTACGAGCAGTACTTC,TRBJ2-7,TRBV5-1,TRBD1,NA
CASSAGTGIYNEQFF,TGTGCCAGCAGCGCCGGGACAGGGATCTACAATGAGCAGTTCTTC,TRBJ2-1,TRBV2,TRBD1,NA
CASSLTGVPNEQYF,TGTGCCAGCAGTTTGACGGGAGTCCCGAACGAGCAGTACTTC,TRBJ2-7,TRBV27,NA,NA
CSVELVAGAKYEQYF,TGCAGCGTTGAATTGGTAGCGGGAGCTAAATACGAGCAGTACTTC,TRBJ2-7,TRBV29-1,TRBD2,NA
CASSDSPTARVPYGYTF,TGTGCCAGCAGTGACTCCCCTACGGCCAGGGTCCCCTATGGCTACACCTTC,TRBJ1-2,TRBV6-4,NA,NA
CASSPSGTVHEQYF,TGTGCCAGCAGCCCAAGCGGGACAGTCCACGAGCAGTACTTC,TRBJ2-7,TRBV27,NA,NA
CASSPRDRGLSGYTF,TGTGCCAGCAGCCCTCGGGACAGGGGGCTCTCTGGCTACACCTTC,TRBJ1-2,TRBV9,TRBD1,NA
CASSPRAGTVLSGANVLTF,TGTGCCAGCAGCCCTAGGGCCGGGACGGTTCTCTCTGGGGCCAACGTCCTGACTTTC,TRBJ2-6,TRBV7-6,NA,NA
CASSLGDRDWEFF,TGTGCCAGCAGTTTGGGGGACCGGGACTGGGAGTTCTTC,TRBJ2-1,TRBV28,NA,NA
CASSAGLAPHNEQFF,TGTGCCAGCAGTGCCGGACTAGCGCCTCACAATGAGCAGTTCTTC,TRBJ2-1,TRBV27,TRBD2,NA
CASRFQGARNEQFF,TGTGCCAGCAGGTTCCAGGGGGCGCGTAATGAGCAGTTCTTC,TRBJ2-1,TRBV27,TRBD1,NA
CASSAGTGWQPQHF,TGTGCCAGCAGTGCGGGGACAGGGTGGCAGCCCCAGCATTTT,TRBJ1-5,TRBV2,TRBD1,NA
CASSEIGDGTEFGKNIQYF,TGTGCCAGCAGCGAAATTGGTGACGGGACAGAATTCGGCAAAAACATTCAGTACTTC,TRBJ2-4,TRBV7-9,TRBD1,NA
CASSLGLAGVYEQYF,TGTGCCAGCAGTTTAGGGCTAGCGGGAGTCTACGAGCAGTACTTC,TRBJ2-7,TRBV27,TRBD2,NA
CASSPRTGTYNEQFF,TGTGCCAGCAGCCCGCGGACAGGGACCTACAATGAGCAGTTCTTC,TRBJ2-1,TRBV9,TRBD1,NA
CASSEWRYAGGGGAFF,TGTGCCAGCAGTGAATGGCGGTATGCAGGGGGGGGCGGAGCTTTCTTT,TRBJ1-1,TRBV6-1,TRBD1,NA